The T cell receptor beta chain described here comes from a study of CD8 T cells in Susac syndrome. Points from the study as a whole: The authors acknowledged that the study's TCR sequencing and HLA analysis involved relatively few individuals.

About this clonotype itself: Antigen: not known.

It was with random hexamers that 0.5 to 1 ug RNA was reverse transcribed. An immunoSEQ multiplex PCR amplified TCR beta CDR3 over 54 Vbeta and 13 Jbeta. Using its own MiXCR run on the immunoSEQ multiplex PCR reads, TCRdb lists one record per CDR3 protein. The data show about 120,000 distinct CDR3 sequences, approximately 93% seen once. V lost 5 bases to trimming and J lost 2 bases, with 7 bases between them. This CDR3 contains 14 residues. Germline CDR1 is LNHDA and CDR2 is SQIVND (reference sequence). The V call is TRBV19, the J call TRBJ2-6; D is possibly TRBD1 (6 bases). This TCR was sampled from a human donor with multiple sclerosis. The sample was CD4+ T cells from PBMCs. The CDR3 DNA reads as TGTGCCAGTAGTTACAGGGCTGGGGCCAACGTCCTGACTTTC. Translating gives CASSYRAGANVLTF.